These 4 T cell receptor beta chains were sequenced from one sample in a study of OX40 agonist ivuxolimab in advanced cancers. Generated by immunoSEQ multiplex PCR, the TCRdb table keeps only in-frame clones and is missing some. The sample contains 37,000 or so clones, more than 85% of which appear only once. Here the sequenced sample was CD4+ or CD8+ T cells sorted from blood, taken in a trial of the OX40 agonist ivuxolimab. The receptors were gathered from an adult with an advanced solid tumor such as melanoma, head and neck, liver or kidney cancer.

This clone is medium-sized (0.01 to 0.1%) by share. This sample also contains other DNA sequences that code for the same CDR3. The chain recombines TRBV11-2 with TRBJ2-7; 7 positions agree with TRBD1. The CDR3 is made up of 14 amino acids. Unmatched junction bases numbered 5, after V lost 3 bases and J lost 3 bases. CDR1 and CDR2 (germline): SGHAT, FQNNGV. The CDR3 sequence is CASSFTGTDYEQYF. CDR3 DNA sequence: TGTGCCAGCAGCTTCACTGGGACAGACTACGAGCAGTACTTC.

Of note for this clone: Distinct nucleotide sequences in the sample also encode this CDR3. The DNA for the CDR3 is TGCGCCAGCAGCCCGGGGGGACTGTACAATGAGCAGTTCTTC. Translated, it gives CASSPGGLYNEQFF. The rearrangement links TRBV4-1 to TRBJ2-1; 7 bases align to TRBD2. The CDR3 is made up of 14 amino acids. The trim removed 4 bases at V and 4 bases at J, leaving 4 bases unmatched. Germline-derived CDR1 and CDR2 are MGHRA and YSYEKL.

This clone showed up just a few times. The chain carries TRBV9 and TRBJ2-7; D is ambiguous. This CDR3 has 13 residues. The V and J ends lost 0 bases and 7 bases respectively, with 11 bases between them. Germline lookup yields CDR1 SGDLS and CDR2 YYNGEE. DNA of the CDR3: TGTGCCAGCAGCGTAGAGGGTTCTGGGGAGCAGTACTTC. Translated, it gives CASSVEGSGEQYF.

This chain uses TRBV6-5 with TRBJ2-1, with D perhaps matching TRBD2 (6 bases). The germline V gene has CDR1 MNHEY and CDR2 SVGAGI. CDR3 length: 14 amino acids. Deletions cut 6 bases from V and 0 bases from J, with 9 bases between. Written as DNA, the CDR3 is TGTGCCAGCAGCGCCGGGGGCTCCTACAATGAGCAGTTCTTC. Translating gives CASSAGGSYNEQFF.